This TCR beta chain came from a study of blood T cell repertoires in COVID-19. Study summary: Both acute and convalescent COVID-19 samples were obtained from the United States, Italy and Spain.

V shed 5 bases and J 4 bases; nucleotides not matched to a gene: 12. Germline CDR1 is MDHEN and CDR2 is SYDVKM. The CDR3 is 16 residues long. Under the authors' procedure: Cell counts per sample came from amplifying reference gene primers. The table came from immunoSEQ multiplex PCR; TCRdb's copy has only in-frame clones and leaves some out. Clonal size and the V and J genes are those of that table, whereas D and trimming came from the DNA. The profile shows about 180,000 clones, roughly 88% of them singletons. The source of this sequence is a woman aged 25 to 39 who had recovered from COVID-19. This rearrangement joins TRBV28 to TRBJ1-2; 8 bases agree with TRBD1. The specimen was PBMCs or T cells enriched from blood (not recorded which). Here the CDR3 reads CASSPEGAGGSYGYTF. The CDR3 DNA is TGTGCCAGCAGTCCCGAGGGGGCAGGGGGCAGCTATGGCTACACCTTC.